The 28 T cell receptor beta chains below were found in one sample sequenced in a study of vaccination effects on CD4 cells after COVID-19. These receptors have no known antigen. The table came from immunoSEQ multiplex PCR; TCRdb's copy has only in-frame clones and leaves some out. This table holds nearly 35,000 clones, around 78% found once. Viral peptide pools were used in the ViraFEST assay to expand antigen-specific CD4+ T cells, and sequencing came afterward. Culturing for around ten days preceded CD4+ T cell isolation. None of these healthy vaccinees had been infected with SARS-CoV-2 before vaccination. The specimen was CD4+ T cells from PBMCs cultured with HCoV-OC43 spike peptides, collected before COVID-19 vaccination. Indicated subset: HCoV-OC43 spike overlapping peptide pool stimulation. Every receptor here comes from a human donor who received a COVID-19 vaccine.

This clone was found a few times. CDR3 sequence (DNA): TGTGCCAGCAGCCAGGACCCGACAGGGGCTAACTATGGCTACACCTTC. Its translation is CASSQDPTGANYGYTF. The V call is TRBV4-2, the J call TRBJ1-2; 8 bases are a match to TRBD1. Germline V gives CDR1 LGHNA, CDR2 YNFKEQ. The CDR3 has 16 residues. The J segment lost 0 bases and the V segment lost 3 bases, leaving 6 bases of the junction unmatched.

This clone has only a few counts. This rearrangement joins TRBV4-1 to TRBJ2-1; 9 positions match TRBD2. The CDR3 consists of 18 residues. Germline values: CDR1 MGHRA, CDR2 YSYEKL. After removal of 5 bases from V and 5 bases from J, the junction contained 16 bases not matched to a gene. The CDR3 loop is CASSSGLARGPRNNEQFF. DNA for the CDR3: TGCGCCAGCAGCTCGGGACTAGCTAGGGGGCCGCGAAACAATGAGCAGTTCTTC.

This clone has more than one count but fewer than ten. A junction end diverges from the germline sequence, so it may reflect a read error. The chain joins TRBV5-1 to TRBJ1-2; D may be TRBD1 (6 bases). Per germline, CDR1 SGHRS and CDR2 YFSETQ. The CDR3 contains 12 residues. The CDR3 sequence is CASSLDGQSGNF. CDR3 bases: TGCGCCAGCAGCTTGGACGGACAGTCGGGGAACTTC. Full variable domain (outside the CDR3, taken from reference TRBV5-1 and TRBJ1-2): KAGVTQTPRYLIKTRGQQVTLSCSPISGHRSVSWYQQTPGQGLQFLFEYFSETQRNKGNFPGRFSGRQFSNSRSEMNVSTLELGDSALYLCASSLDGQSGNFGSGTRLTVV.

The CDR3 coding sequence is TGTGCCAGCAGTCGGCGGGAAAGCTCCTACGAGCAGTACTTC. Translation gives CASSRRESSYEQYF. The chain employs TRBV6-5 and TRBJ2-7, with D tentatively TRBD2 (6 bases). The V end lost 5 bases, the J end lost 0 bases, and 11 bases lay between the germline ends. Per the germline V gene, CDR1 is MNHEY and CDR2 is SVGAGI. The CDR3 is 14 residues long.

The V call is TRBV3-1 (or the pseudogene TRBV3-2), the J call TRBJ2-1; 9 nucleotides align to TRBD2. Per the germline V gene, CDR1 is LGHDT and CDR2 is YNNKEL (reference sequence). The CDR3 totals 15 residues. The V and J ends lost 5 bases and 4 bases, in that order; junction bases with no gene match: 6. The DNA of the CDR3 is TGTGCCAGCAGCTCTAGCGGGGTAGATTACAATGAGCAGTTCTTC. It translates to CASSSSGVDYNEQFF.

The chain is built from TRBV5-4 and TRBJ1-1; D uncertain. The length of the CDR3 is 13 residues. From germline, CDR1 is SGHNT and CDR2 YYREEE (reference sequence). Trimming stripped 0 bases from V and 0 bases from J, with 3 bases between. DNA of the CDR3: TGTGCCAGCAGCTTGGGTTTGAACACTGAAGCTTTCTTT. Protein sequence: CASSLGLNTEAFF.

The V and J genes are TRBV5-5 and TRBJ2-2, with no clear D. The CDR3 runs 14 residues. Germline CDR1 reads SGHKS; CDR2 reads YYEKEE (reference sequence). Trimming cost V 4 bases and J 6 bases, with 13 bases left between them. The CDR3 coding sequence is TGTGCCAGCAGCCCTATCGCCAATGCCGGGGAGCTGTTTTTT. It encodes CASSPIANAGELFF.

This chain joins TRBV7-5 and TRBJ2-7; TRBD1, the table's D call, was not compared with the DNA. TRBV7-5 is flagged as a pseudogene. The CDR3 covers 17 residues. The DNA for the CDR3 is TGTGCCAGAAGCCTAATCATTCCGGGACACGTCTCCTACGAGCAGTACTTC. This gives the protein CARSLIIPGHVSYEQYF.

This clone appeared a few times. The chain employs TRBV4-1 and TRBJ2-7, with unresolved D. Trimming removed 1 base at V and 3 bases at J, with 10 bases between. The CDR3 covers 14 residues. Germline V gene lookup returns CDR1 MGHRA and CDR2 YSYEKL. CDR3 residues: CASSQGPPVYEQYF. The CDR3 coding sequence is TGCGCCAGCAGCCAAGGCCCGCCAGTCTACGAGCAGTACTTC.

The rearrangement links TRBV10-3 to TRBJ2-2, with 7 bases aligning to TRBD1. The germline gives CDR1 ENHRY, CDR2 SYGVKD. Losses at the gene ends were 6 bases for V and 0 bases for J; bases not matched to a gene: 1. The CDR3 has 14 residues. DNA for the CDR3: TGTGCCATCAGAGGGACAGCGAACACCGGGGAGCTGTTTTTT. Protein: CAIRGTANTGELFF.

V usage is TRBV30 and J usage is TRBJ1-4, with TRBD1 as a possible D gene (6 bases). V shed 0 bases and J shed 5 bases, with 16 bases lying between them. The CDR3 loop spans 16 amino acids. Germline V lookup: CDR1 GTSNPN, CDR2 SVGIG (reference sequence). CDR3 bases: TGTGCCTGGAGTGTTTGGGGTCGGGGGCCGAATGAAAAACTGTTTTTT. It yields the protein CAWSVWGRGPNEKLFF. Drawing the rest from reference TRBV30 and TRBJ1-4, the complete variable domain is SQTIHQWPATLVQPVGSPLSLECTVEGTSNPNLYWYRQAAGRGLQLLFYSVGIGQISSEVPQNLSASRPQDRQFILSSKKLLLSDSGFYLCAWSVWGRGPNEKLFFGSGTQLSVL.

This clone was found once. The genes are TRBV2 and TRBJ2-3, with D possibly matching TRBD2 (5 bases). The CDR3 contains 13 residues. Per the germline V gene, CDR1 is SNHLY and CDR2 is FYNNEI. V lost 4 bases and J 6 bases, leaving 11 bases between the germline ends. The CDR3 reads CASSGLGADTQYF. As DNA, the CDR3 is TGTGCCAGCAGTGGTTTGGGAGCGGATACGCAGTATTTT. Drawing the rest from reference TRBV2 and TRBJ2-3, the complete variable domain is EPEVTQTPSHQVTQMGQEVILRCVPISNHLYFYWYRQILGQKVEFLVSFYNNEISEKSEIFDDQFSVERPDGSNFTLKIRSTKLEDSAMYFCASSGLGADTQYFGPGTRLTVL.

V usage is TRBV19 and J usage is TRBJ1-2; D unresolved. The CDR3 consists of 13 residues. The V gene lost 3 bases and the J gene lost 2 bases, with 7 bases spanning the gap. The germline V gene has CDR1 LNHDA and CDR2 SQIVND (reference sequence). This CDR3 is CASSMDGNYGYTF. For the CDR3, the DNA is TGTGCCAGTAGTATGGACGGAAACTATGGCTACACCTTC.

This chain uses TRBV7-2 with TRBJ1-6; D call uncertain. This CDR3 region has 12 residues. Germline V CDR1 and CDR2: SGHTA, FQGNSA. V shed 3 bases and J shed 10 bases, with 7 bases lying between them. Here the CDR3 reads CASSFEVSPLHF. For the CDR3, the DNA is TGTGCCAGCAGCTTTGAGGTATCACCCCTCCACTTT.

The genes are TRBV9 and TRBJ2-1, with 7 nucleotides matching TRBD2. CDR3 length: 16 amino acids. V trimming: 0 bases; J trimming: 0 bases; junction bases outside the gene matches: 3. Germline V gene data show CDR1 as SGDLS and CDR2 as YYNGEE. Here the CDR3 DNA reads TGTGCCAGCAGCGTAGACGGGGGGATCTCCTACAATGAGCAGTTCTTC. Translated: CASSVDGGISYNEQFF.

This chain uses TRBV6-1 with TRBJ1-5; 8 bases are shared with TRBD1. The CDR3 loop spans 18 amino acids. The trim removed 2 bases at V and 5 bases at J, leaving 14 bases unmatched. The germline CDR1 and CDR2 sequences are MNHNS and SASEGT. The CDR3, as DNA: TGTGCCAGCAGTGAAAGGGGAGGACAGGGACAATTTTATCAGCCCCAGCATTTT. The encoded protein is CASSERGGQGQFYQPQHF.

The V and J genes are TRBV5-4 and TRBJ2-5; D call uncertain. Trimming shortened V by 3 bases and J by 0 bases, and 12 bases separated the two germline ends. The CDR3 is 15 residues long. CDR1 SGHNT and CDR2 YYREEE come from the germline V gene (reference sequence). The CDR3 DNA sequence: TGTGCCAGCAGCTACCCATCAAATTACCAAGAGACCCAGTACTTC. Its protein product is CASSYPSNYQETQYF. The full variable domain, rest sourced from reference TRBV5-4 and TRBJ2-5, is ETGVTQSPTHLIKTRGQQVTLRCSSQSGHNTVSWYQQALGQGPQFIFQYYREEENGRGNFPPRFSGLQFPNYSSELNVNALELDDSALYLCASSYPSNYQETQYFGPGTRLLVL.

The J gene is TRBJ1-3, the V gene TRBV15, with 9 positions matching TRBD1. Germline-derived CDR1 and CDR2 are LNHNV and YYDKDF (reference sequence). V lost 2 bases, J lost 6 bases, and 8 bases stayed unmatched. This CDR3 has 16 amino acids. This CDR3 reads CATSRPRGQGINTIYF. CDR3 coding DNA: TGTGCCACCAGCAGACCTAGGGGACAGGGTATAAACACCATATATTTT.

This clone has a handful of counts. This rearrangement joins TRBV19 to TRBJ1-6; maybe TRBD1 (5 bases). V lost 1 base, J lost 6 bases, and 13 bases lay in between. The germline V gene has CDR1 LNHDA and CDR2 SQIVND (reference sequence). The CDR3 sequence is 16 residues long. The CDR3 spells CASSIGGGSVNSPLHF. The CDR3 DNA sequence: TGTGCCAGTAGTATAGGTGGGGGTTCGGTTAATTCACCCCTCCACTTT.

V gene TRBV12-3 or TRBV12-4 combines with J gene TRBJ1-1; no clear D gene. This CDR3 has 13 residues. Between the trimmed V and J ends, which lost 8 bases and 4 bases, there was a span of 14 bases. CDR3 DNA sequence: TGTGCCAGCGGTAATAGCCCCCCCACTGAAGCTTTCTTT. It is translated as CASGNSPPTEAFF.

The chain uses TRBV27 and TRBJ1-6; D is undetermined. The CDR3 loop spans 14 amino acids. Germline values: CDR1 MNHEY, CDR2 SMNVEV (reference sequence). V was cut by 6 bases and J by 10 bases, with 16 bases left in between. The chain's CDR3 is CASSYGRGKSPLHF. CDR3 sequence (DNA): TGTGCCAGCAGCTATGGTCGGGGTAAATCACCCCTCCACTTT.

The V and J genes are TRBV28 and TRBJ1-5; D remains unclear. The V and J ends lost 2 bases and 6 bases respectively, with 2 bases between them. Germline-derived CDR1 and CDR2 are MDHEN and SYDVKM. The CDR3 totals 11 residues. The CDR3 reads CASSLRQPQHF. The CDR3 region has the DNA TGTGCCAGCAGTTTACGTCAGCCCCAGCATTTT. The full variable domain, completed using reference TRBV28 and TRBJ1-5, is DVKVTQSSRYLVKRTGEKVFLECVQDMDHENMFWYRQDPGLGLRLIYFSYDVKMKEKGDIPEGYSVSREKKERFSLILESASTNQTSMYLCASSLRQPQHFGDGTRLSIL.

This clone was seen a handful of times. The chain employs TRBV29-1 and TRBJ2-7, with D hard to call. Trimming stripped 7 bases from V and 3 bases from J, with 10 bases between. The CDR3 contains 11 residues. The V gene's germline CDR1 is SQVTM and CDR2 ANQGSEA. This chain's CDR3 is CSARTLYEQYF. CDR3 in DNA: TGCAGCGCGAGAACCCTCTACGAGCAGTACTTC.

The V gene is TRBV9, the J gene TRBJ2-5, with 7 positions matching TRBD2. CDR3 length: 15 amino acids. V was pared by 1 base and J by 2 bases, with 5 bases of the junction left unmatched. CDR1 and CDR2 (germline): SGDLS, YYNGEE. The CDR3 sequence: CASSVSGAYQETQYF. In nucleotides, the CDR3 is TGTGCCAGCAGCGTAAGCGGGGCCTATCAAGAGACCCAGTACTTC.

The chain recombines TRBV24-1 with TRBJ1-6, with D uncertain. Germline CDR1 is KGHDR and CDR2 is SFDVKD. The V and J ends lost 2 bases and 7 bases respectively, with 11 bases between them. The CDR3 is made up of 15 amino acids. The CDR3 loop is CATSDWRTENSPLHF. For the CDR3, the DNA is TGTGCCACCAGTGATTGGAGAACAGAGAATTCACCCCTCCACTTT.

This chain connects TRBV2 to TRBJ2-3, with D uncertain. The ends were cut back, 0 bases at V and 2 bases at J, with 9 bases in the middle. Germline V gene lookup returns CDR1 SNHLY and CDR2 FYNNEI. The CDR3 is 15 amino acids. CDR3 amino acids: CASSEAYPLTDTQYF. CDR3 nucleotides: TGTGCCAGCAGTGAAGCGTACCCCCTCACAGATACGCAGTATTTT.

The CDR3 region is CASRQQGWNTEAFF. In DNA form, the CDR3 reads TGTGCCAGTAGACAACAGGGGTGGAACACTGAAGCTTTCTTT. The V call is TRBV19, the J call TRBJ1-1, with 7 bases that match TRBD1. V dropped 6 bases and J dropped 1; count of bases not matched to a gene: 5. The CDR3 has 14 residues. Germline CDR1 is LNHDA and CDR2 is SQIVND (reference sequence).

In this sample, this clone turned up a few times. The chain employs TRBV3-1 (or the pseudogene TRBV3-2) and TRBJ2-7; D is undetermined. The CDR3 has 14 residues. Germline V gene sequence: CDR1 LGHDT, CDR2 YNNKEL (reference sequence). Trimming took 1 base from V and 6 from J, leaving 13 bases between them. The CDR3 nucleotides are TGTGCCAGCAGCCAAGCCGTGGCCGCCCTCGAGCAGTACTTC. Translation: CASSQAVAALEQYF.